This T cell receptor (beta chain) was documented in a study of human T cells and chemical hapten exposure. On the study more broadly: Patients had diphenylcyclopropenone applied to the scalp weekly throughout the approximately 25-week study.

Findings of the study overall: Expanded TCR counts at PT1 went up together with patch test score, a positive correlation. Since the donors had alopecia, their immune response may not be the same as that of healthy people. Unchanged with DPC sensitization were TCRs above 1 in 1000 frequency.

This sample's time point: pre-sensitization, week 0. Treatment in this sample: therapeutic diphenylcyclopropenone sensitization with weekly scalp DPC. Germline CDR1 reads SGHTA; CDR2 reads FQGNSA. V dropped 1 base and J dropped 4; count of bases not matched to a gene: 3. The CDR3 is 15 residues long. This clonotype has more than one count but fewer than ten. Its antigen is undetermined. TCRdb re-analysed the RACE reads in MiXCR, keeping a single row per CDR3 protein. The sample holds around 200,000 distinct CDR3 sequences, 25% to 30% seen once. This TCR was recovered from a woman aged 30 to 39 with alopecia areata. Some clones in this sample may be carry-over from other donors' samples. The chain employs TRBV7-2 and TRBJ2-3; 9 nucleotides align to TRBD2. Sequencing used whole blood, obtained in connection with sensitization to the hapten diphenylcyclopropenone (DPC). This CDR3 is CASSLVASGADTQYF. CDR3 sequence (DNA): TGTGCCAGCAGCTTAGTGGCTAGCGGGGCAGATACGCAGTATTTT.